This T cell receptor beta chain was retrieved from a study of CD8 T cells in ankylosing spondylitis. Turning to this clonotype: The antigen is not known.

Overall study findings and caveats: Disease-linked clones were CD8+ and relatively rare in peripheral blood. Seven to nine highly homologous variants formed a TCR beta motif that appeared characteristic of ankylosing spondylitis blood. Reportedly, disease-linked clones are significantly enriched in ankylosing spondylitis patients' matched synovial fluid. Prior work had noted some motif variants in reactive arthritis blood and synovial fluid.

The length of the CDR3 is 14 residues. Germline CDR1 is SGHDT and CDR2 is YYEEEE. V lost 4 bases and J lost 4, with 9 bases in between. The TCR beta libraries were generated through quantitative 5'-RACE incorporating molecular barcodes. In TCRdb, the 5' RACE reads were re-called with MiXCR into one record per CDR3 protein. The table records hundreds of thousands of distinct CDR3 sequences, about 12% of them present only once. This chain uses TRBV5-6 with TRBJ2-6; D not resolved. The sample consisted of blood, either unsorted or a sorted T cell fraction (not recorded which). This TCR was recovered from a male donor with ankylosing spondylitis. The CDR3 protein is CASSGKTGANVLTF. The CDR3 DNA follows: TGTGCCAGCAGCGGAAAGACAGGGGCCAACGTCCTGACTTTC.